The 2 T cell receptor beta chains in this list originate from one sample, sequenced in a study of blood T cell repertoires in COVID-19. Profiling relied on immunoSEQ multiplex PCR, and the TCRdb table lists in-frame clones only, not all of them. The sample holds some 200,000 clones; about 80% are singletons and the top ten take about 26%. The specimen was peripheral blood. The receptor set was obtained from a woman in her 70s with acute or convalescent COVID-19.

This rearrangement joins TRBV30 to TRBJ2-7, with D hard to call. Germline CDR1 and CDR2: GTSNPN and SVGIG (reference sequence). Trimming removed 0 bases at V and 6 bases at J, with 12 bases between. The CDR3 covers 13 residues. CDR3 in DNA: TGTGCCTGGAGTGTATCCAGGATTGGCGAGCAGTACTTC. Translated, it gives CAWSVSRIGEQYF.

This clone was seen more than once but under ten times. The genes are TRBV29-1 and TRBJ2-3, with TRBD1 identical over 7 bases. The CDR3 contains 13 residues. Germline V CDR1 and CDR2: SQVTM, ANQGSEA. V dropped 6 bases and J dropped 3; count of bases not matched to a gene: 6. CDR3 nucleotide sequence: TGCAGCGTGAGTCGGGACAGAACAGATACGCAGTATTTT. This gives the protein CSVSRDRTDTQYF.